The present entry profiles one T cell receptor beta chain with its context. Its antigen is still unknown. Time point of the sample: persistent/refractory GD, antithyroid drugs over 5 years with positive TRAb. PBMCs were the source of the RNA used for TCR sequencing. In each case, Graves' disease was diagnosed per American Thyroid Association guidelines. Arm-PCR with iRepertoire HTBI primers amplified the CDR3 regions for these TCR beta libraries. Via MiXCR, TCRdb re-called the multiplex PCR reads, giving one row per CDR3 protein. This table has about 660,000 distinct CDR3 sequences, about 32% appearing once. This sample is drawn from a study of regulatory T cells in long-lasting Graves disease. Whole-study context: Those with persistent Graves' disease had received antithyroid drugs for over 5 years with positive TSH receptor antibodies.

Deletions cut 5 bases from V and 2 bases from J, with 10 bases between. There are 13 residues in the CDR3. Germline assignment: CDR1 SEHNR and CDR2 FQNEAQ (reference sequence). The study, taken as a whole, reports: Favored usage of TRBV28, TRBJ1-2 and TRBJ2-5 was recorded in persistent disease. Newly diagnosed patients shared about a thousand public clonotypes; persistent patients shared approximately 2,700.

J is TRBJ2-7 and V is TRBV7-9, with D hard to call. The source was peripheral blood mononuclear cells (PBMCs), collected when the disease was refractory, from a patient treated with antithyroid drugs. This TCR came from a female donor with Graves disease. CDR3 bases: TGTGCCAGCAGCCCGCCAAGGGCCTACGAGCAGTACTTC. Its protein product is CASSPPRAYEQYF.